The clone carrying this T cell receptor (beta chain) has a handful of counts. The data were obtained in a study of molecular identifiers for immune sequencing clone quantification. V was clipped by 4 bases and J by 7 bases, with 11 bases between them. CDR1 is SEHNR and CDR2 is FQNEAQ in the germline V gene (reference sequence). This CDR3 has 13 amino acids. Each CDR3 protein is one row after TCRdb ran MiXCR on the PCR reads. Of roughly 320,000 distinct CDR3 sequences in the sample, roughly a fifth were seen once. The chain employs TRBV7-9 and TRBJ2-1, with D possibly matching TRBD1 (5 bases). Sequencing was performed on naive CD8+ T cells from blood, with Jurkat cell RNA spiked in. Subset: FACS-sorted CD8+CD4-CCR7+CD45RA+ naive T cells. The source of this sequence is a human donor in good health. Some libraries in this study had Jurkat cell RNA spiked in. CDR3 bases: TGTGCCAGCAGCTCACAGGACCCTAATGAGCAGTTCTTC. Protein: CASSSQDPNEQFF.